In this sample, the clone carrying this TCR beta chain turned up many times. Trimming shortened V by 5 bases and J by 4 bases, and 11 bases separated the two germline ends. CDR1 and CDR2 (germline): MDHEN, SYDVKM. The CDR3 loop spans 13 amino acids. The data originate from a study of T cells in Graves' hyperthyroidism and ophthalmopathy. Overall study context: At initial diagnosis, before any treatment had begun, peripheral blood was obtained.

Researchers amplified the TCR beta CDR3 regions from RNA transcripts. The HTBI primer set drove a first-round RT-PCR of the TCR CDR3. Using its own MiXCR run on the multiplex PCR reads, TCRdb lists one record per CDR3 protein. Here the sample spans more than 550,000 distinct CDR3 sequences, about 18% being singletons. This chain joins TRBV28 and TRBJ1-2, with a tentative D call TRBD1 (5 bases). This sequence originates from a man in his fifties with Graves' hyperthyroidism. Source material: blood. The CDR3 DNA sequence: TGTGCCAGCAGTCCCGGACACCTCTATGGCTACACCTTC. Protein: CASSPGHLYGYTF.